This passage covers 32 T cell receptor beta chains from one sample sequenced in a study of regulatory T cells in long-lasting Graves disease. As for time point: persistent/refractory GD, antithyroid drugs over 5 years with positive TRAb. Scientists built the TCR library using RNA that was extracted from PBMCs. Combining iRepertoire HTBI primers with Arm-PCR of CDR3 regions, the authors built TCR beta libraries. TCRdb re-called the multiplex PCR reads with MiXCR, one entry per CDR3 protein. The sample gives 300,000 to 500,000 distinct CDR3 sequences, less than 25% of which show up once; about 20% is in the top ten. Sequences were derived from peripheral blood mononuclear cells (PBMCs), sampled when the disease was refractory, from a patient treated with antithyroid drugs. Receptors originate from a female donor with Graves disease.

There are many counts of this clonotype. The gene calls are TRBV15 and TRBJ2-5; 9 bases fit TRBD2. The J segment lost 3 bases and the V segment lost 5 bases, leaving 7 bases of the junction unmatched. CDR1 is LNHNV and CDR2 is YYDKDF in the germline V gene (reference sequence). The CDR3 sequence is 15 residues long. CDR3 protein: CATSDGLASKETQYF. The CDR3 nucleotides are TGTGCCACCAGCGACGGACTAGCGAGTAAAGAGACCCAGTACTTC.

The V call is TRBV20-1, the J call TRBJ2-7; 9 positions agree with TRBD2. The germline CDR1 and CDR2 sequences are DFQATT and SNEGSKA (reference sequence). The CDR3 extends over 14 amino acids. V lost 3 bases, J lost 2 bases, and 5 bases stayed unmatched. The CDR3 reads CSARVVAGAYEQYF. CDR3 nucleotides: TGCAGTGCTAGGGTCGTAGCGGGAGCCTACGAGCAGTACTTC.

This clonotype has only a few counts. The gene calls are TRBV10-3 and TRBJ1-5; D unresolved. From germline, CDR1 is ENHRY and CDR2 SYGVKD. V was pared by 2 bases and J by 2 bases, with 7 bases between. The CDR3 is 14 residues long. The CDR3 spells CAISEPEGNQPQHF. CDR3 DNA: TGTGCCATCAGTGAGCCCGAAGGCAATCAGCCCCAGCATTTT.

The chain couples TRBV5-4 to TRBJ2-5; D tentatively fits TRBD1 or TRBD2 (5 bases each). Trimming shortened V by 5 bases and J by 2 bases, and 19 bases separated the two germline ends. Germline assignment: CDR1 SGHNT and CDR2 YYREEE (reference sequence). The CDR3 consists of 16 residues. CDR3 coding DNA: TGTGCCAGCAGTTTGAAAACGGGGCTGGGGCAAGAGACCCAGTACTTC. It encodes CASSLKTGLGQETQYF.

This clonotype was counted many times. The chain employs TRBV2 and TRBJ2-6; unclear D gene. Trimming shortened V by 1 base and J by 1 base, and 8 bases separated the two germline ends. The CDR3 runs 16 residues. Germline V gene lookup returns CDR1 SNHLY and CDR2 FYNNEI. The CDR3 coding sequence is TGTGCCAGCAGTGAAGAACGAGCTTCTGGGGCCAACGTCCTGACTTTC. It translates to CASSEERASGANVLTF. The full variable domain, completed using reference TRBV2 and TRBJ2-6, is EPEVTQTPSHQVTQMGQEVILRCVPISNHLYFYWYRQILGQKVEFLVSFYNNEISEKSEIFDDQFSVERPDGSNFTLKIRSTKLEDSAMYFCASSEERASGANVLTFGAGSRLTVL.

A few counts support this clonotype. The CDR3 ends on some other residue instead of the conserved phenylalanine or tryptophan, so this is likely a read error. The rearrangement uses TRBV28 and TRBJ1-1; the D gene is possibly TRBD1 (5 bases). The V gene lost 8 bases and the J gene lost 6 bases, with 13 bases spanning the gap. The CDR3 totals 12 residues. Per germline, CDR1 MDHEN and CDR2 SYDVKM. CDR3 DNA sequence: TGTGCCAGCGCAACAGGTTCCGCTGAAGCTTTCTCT. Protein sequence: CASATGSAEAFS.

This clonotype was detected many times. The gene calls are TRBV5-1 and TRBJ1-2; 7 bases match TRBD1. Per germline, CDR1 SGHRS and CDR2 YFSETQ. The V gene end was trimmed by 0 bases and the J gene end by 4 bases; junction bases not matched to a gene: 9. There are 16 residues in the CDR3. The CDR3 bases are TGCGCCAGCAGCTTGGAGCAGGGACAGCCATTCTATGGCTACACCTTC. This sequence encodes CASSLEQGQPFYGYTF.

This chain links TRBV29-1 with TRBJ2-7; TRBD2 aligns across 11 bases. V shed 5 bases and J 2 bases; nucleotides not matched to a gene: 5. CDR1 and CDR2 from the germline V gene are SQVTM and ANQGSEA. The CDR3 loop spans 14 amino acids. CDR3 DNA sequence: TGCAGCGTTCAACTAGCGGGAGAGGCCTACGAGCAGTACTTC. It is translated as CSVQLAGEAYEQYF.

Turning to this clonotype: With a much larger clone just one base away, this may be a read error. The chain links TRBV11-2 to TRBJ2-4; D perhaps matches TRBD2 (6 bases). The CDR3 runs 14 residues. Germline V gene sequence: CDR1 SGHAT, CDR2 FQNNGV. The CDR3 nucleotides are TGTGCCAGCAGCTTAGTGAGGCGGGAAAACATTCTGTACTTC. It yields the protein CASSLVRRENILYF.

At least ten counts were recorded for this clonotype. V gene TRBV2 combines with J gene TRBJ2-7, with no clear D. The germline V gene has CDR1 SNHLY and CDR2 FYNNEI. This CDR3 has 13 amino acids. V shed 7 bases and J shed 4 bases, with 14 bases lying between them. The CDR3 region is CASTPNWGYEQYF. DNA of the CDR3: TGTGCCAGCACACCAAACTGGGGATACGAGCAGTACTTC.

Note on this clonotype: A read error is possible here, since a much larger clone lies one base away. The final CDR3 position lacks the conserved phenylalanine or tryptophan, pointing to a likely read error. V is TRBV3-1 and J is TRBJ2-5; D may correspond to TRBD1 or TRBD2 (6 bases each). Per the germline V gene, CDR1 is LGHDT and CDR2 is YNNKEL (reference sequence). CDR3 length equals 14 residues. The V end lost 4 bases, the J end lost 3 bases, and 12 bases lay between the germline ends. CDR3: CASSLPGAEETQYS. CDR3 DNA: TGTGCCAGCAGCCTCCCGGGGGCGGAAGAGACCCAGTACTCC.

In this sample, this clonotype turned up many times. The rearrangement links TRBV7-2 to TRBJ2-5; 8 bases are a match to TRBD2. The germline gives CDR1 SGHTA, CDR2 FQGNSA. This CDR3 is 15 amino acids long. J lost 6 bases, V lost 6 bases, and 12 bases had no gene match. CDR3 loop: CASSSGVAGWKTQYF. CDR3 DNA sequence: TGTGCCAGCAGTTCAGGGGTAGCGGGATGGAAGACCCAGTACTTC.

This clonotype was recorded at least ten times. CDR3 coding DNA: TGTGCCAGCAGCTTAGGTAGCGGGAGGGGCTTTGGGACCCAGTACTTC. It encodes CASSLGSGRGFGTQYF. The V gene is TRBV7-6, the J gene TRBJ2-5; TRBD2 aligns across 11 bases. V shed 1 base, J shed 7 bases, and the junction held 8 bases outside the gene matches. This CDR3 is 16 amino acids long. Germline loops: CDR1 SGHVS, CDR2 FNYEAQ.

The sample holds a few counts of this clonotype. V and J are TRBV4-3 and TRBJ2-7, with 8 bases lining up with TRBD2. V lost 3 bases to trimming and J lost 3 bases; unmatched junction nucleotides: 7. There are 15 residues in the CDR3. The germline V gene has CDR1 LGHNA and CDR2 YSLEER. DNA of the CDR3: TGCGCCAGCAGCCATGTGGTAGCGGGATACTACGAGCAGTACTTC. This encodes CASSHVVAGYYEQYF.

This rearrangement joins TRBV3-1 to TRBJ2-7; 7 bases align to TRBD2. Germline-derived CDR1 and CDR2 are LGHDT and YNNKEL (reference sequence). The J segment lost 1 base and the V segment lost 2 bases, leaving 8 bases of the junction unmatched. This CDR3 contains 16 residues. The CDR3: CASSQKRLAFSYEQYF. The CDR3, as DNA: TGTGCCAGCAGCCAAAAAAGACTAGCCTTTTCCTACGAGCAGTACTTC.

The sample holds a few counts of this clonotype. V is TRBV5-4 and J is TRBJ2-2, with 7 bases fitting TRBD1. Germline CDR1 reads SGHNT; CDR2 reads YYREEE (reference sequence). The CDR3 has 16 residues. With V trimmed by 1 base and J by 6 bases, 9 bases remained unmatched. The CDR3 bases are TGTGCCAGCAGCTTGTCTGAGGGGGCGCTTGCCGGGGAGCTGTTTTTT. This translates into CASSLSEGALAGELFF. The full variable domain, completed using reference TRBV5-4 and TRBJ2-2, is ETGVTQSPTHLIKTRGQQVTLRCSSQSGHNTVSWYQQALGQGPQFIFQYYREEENGRGNFPPRFSGLQFPNYSSELNVNALELDDSALYLCASSLSEGALAGELFFGEGSRLTVL.

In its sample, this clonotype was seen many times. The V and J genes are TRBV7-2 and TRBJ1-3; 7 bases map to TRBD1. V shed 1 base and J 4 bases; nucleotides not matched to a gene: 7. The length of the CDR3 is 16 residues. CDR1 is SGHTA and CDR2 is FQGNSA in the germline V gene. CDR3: CASSLVGRGVGNTIYF. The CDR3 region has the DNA TGTGCCAGCAGCTTAGTCGGCAGGGGGGTCGGAAACACCATATATTTT.

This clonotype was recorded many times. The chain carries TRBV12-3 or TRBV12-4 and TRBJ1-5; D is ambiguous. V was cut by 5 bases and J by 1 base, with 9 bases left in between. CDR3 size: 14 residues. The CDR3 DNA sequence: TGTGCCAGCAGTCCCGGGTCAAGCAATCAGCCCCAGCATTTT. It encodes CASSPGSSNQPQHF.

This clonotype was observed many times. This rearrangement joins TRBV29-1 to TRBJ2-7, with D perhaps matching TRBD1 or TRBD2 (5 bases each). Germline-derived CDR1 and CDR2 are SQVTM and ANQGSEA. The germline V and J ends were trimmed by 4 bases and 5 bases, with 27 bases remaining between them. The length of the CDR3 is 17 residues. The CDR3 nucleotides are TGCAGCGTTGGGATACGGGACCACTCAACATACCTCAACGAGCAGTACTTC. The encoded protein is CSVGIRDHSTYLNEQYF.

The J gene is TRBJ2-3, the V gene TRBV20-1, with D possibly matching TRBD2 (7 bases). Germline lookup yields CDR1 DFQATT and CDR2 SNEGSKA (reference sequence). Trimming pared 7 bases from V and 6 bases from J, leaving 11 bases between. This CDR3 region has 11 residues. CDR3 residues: CSEGGGDTQYF. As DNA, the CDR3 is TGCAGTGAGGGAGGGGGTGATACGCAGTATTTT.

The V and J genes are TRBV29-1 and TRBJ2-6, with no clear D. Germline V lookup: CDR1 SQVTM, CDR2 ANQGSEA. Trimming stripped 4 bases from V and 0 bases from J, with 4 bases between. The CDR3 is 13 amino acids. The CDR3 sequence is CSVVYSGANVLTF. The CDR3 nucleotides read TGCAGCGTTGTCTACTCTGGGGCCAACGTCCTGACTTTC.

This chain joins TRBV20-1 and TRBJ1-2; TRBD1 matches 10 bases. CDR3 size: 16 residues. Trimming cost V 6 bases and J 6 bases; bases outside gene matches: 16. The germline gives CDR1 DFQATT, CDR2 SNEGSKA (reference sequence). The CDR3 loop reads CSASRTRTGGMHGYTF. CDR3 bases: TGCAGTGCGAGCAGAACTCGGACAGGGGGGATGCATGGCTACACCTTC.

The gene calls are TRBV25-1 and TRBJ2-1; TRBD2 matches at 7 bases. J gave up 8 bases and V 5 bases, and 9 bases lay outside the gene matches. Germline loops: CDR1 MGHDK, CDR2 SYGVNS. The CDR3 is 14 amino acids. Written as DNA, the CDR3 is TGTGCCAGCAGTTACGGGGGGACTGGGGATGAGCAGTTCTTC. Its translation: CASSYGGTGDEQFF.

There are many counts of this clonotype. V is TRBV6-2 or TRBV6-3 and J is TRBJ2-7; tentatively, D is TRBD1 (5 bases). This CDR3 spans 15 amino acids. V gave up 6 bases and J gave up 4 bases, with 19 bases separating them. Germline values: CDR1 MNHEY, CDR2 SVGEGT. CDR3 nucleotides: TGTGCCAGCAGAGCCCAAGGCAGGGCCTCGTACGAGCAGTACTTC. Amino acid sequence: CASRAQGRASYEQYF.

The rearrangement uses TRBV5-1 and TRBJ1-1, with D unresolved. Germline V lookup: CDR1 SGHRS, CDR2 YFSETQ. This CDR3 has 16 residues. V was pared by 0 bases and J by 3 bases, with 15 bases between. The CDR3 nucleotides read TGCGCCAGCAGCTTGGGCGCCGGGATCGTGGACACTGAAGCTTTCTTT. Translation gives CASSLGAGIVDTEAFF.

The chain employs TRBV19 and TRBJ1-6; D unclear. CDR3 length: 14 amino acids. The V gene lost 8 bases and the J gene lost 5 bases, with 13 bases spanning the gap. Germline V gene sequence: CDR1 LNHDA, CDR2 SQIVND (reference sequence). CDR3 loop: CASSPGSNNSPLHF. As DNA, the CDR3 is TGTGCCAGTTCACCGGGATCAAATAATTCACCCCTCCACTTT. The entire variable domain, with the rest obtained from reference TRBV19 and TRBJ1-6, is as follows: DGGITQSPKYLFRKEGQNVTLSCEQNLNHDAMYWYRQDPGQGLRLIYYSQIVNDFQKGDIAEGYSVSREKKESFPLTVTSAQKNPTAFYLCASSPGSNNSPLHFGNGTRLTVT.

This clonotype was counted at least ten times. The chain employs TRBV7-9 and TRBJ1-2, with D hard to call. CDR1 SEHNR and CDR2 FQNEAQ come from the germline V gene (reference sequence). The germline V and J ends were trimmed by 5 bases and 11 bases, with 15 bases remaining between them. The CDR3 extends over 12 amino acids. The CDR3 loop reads CASSQEPSYYTF. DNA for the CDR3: TGTGCCAGCAGCCAGGAGCCCAGCTATTACACCTTC. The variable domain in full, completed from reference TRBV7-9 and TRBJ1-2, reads DTGVSQNPRHKITKRGQNVTFRCDPISEHNRLYWYRQTLGQGPEFLTYFQNEAQLEKSRLLSDRFSAERPKGSFSTLEIQRTEQGDSAMYLCASSQEPSYYTFGSGTRLTVV.

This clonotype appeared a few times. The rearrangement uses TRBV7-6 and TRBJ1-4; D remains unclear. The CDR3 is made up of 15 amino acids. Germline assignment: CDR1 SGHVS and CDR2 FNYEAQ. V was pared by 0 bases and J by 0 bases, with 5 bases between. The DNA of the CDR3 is TGTGCCAGCAGCTTAGCTAGGGCAACTAATGAAAAACTGTTTTTT. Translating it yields CASSLARATNEKLFF.

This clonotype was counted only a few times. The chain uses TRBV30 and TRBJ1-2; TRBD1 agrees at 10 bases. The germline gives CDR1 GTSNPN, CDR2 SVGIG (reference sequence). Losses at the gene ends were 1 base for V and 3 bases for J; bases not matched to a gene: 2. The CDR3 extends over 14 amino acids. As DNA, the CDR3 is TGTGCCTGGAGTGCCGGACAGGGGGACTATGGCTACACCTTC. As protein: CAWSAGQGDYGYTF.

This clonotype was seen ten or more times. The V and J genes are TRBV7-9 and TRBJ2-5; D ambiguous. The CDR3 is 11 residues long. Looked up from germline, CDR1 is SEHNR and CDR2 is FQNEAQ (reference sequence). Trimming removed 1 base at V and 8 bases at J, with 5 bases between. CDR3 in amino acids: CASSLGPTQYF. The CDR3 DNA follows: TGTGCCAGCAGCTTAGGGCCCACCCAGTACTTC. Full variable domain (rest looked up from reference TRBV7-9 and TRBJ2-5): DTGVSQNPRHKITKRGQNVTFRCDPISEHNRLYWYRQTLGQGPEFLTYFQNEAQLEKSRLLSDRFSAERPKGSFSTLEIQRTEQGDSAMYLCASSLGPTQYFGPGTRLLVL.

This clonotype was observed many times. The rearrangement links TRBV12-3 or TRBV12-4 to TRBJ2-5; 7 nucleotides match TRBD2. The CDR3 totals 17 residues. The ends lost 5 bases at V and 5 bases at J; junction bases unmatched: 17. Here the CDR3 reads CASSPPLLGEGLETQYF. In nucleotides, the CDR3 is TGTGCCAGCAGTCCGCCCCTTTTGGGGGAGGGCCTTGAGACCCAGTACTTC.

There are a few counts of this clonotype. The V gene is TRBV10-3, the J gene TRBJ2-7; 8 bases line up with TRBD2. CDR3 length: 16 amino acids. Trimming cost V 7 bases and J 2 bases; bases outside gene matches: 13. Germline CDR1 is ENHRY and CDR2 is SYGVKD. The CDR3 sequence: CAITPGGGGLAYEQYF. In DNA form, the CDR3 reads TGTGCCATCACCCCCGGGGGGGGGGGACTAGCCTACGAGCAGTACTTC.